This T cell receptor beta chain appears in the sequencing data of a study of T cell changes during pregnancy in multiple sclerosis. Measured with immunoSEQ multiplex PCR; TCRdb has only the in-frame clones, and not every one. Altogether some 38,000 clones are present, roughly nine tenths being singletons, with the ten largest covering approximately 0.46%. CDR1 is SEHNR, CDR2 FQNEAQ, per germline (reference sequence). V shed 6 bases and J 4 bases; nucleotides not matched to a gene: 2. The CDR3 loop spans 13 amino acids. The TCR sequence derives from a female donor in good health, enrolled as a control in a pregnancy study. This rearrangement joins TRBV7-9 to TRBJ1-3, with 8 bases lining up with TRBD1. The specimen was CD4+ T cells from peripheral blood mononuclear cells, collected in the third trimester of pregnancy. The CDR3 DNA reads as TGTGCCAGCAGGCGGGACAGGGGAAACACCATATATTTT. The encoded protein is CASRRDRGNTIYF.